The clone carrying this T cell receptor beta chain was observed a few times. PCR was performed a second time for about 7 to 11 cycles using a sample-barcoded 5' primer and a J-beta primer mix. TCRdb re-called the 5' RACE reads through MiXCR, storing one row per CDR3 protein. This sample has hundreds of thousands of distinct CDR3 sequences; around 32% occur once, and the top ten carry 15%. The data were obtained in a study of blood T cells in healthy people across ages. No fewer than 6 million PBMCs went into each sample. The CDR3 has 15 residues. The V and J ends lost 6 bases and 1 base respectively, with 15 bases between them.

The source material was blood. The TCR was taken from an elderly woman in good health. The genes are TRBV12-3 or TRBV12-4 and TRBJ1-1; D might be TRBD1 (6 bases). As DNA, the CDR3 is TGTGCCAGCAGCCCCCGTGGGGGGCCGAACACTGAAGCTTTCTTT. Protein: CASSPRGGPNTEAFF.